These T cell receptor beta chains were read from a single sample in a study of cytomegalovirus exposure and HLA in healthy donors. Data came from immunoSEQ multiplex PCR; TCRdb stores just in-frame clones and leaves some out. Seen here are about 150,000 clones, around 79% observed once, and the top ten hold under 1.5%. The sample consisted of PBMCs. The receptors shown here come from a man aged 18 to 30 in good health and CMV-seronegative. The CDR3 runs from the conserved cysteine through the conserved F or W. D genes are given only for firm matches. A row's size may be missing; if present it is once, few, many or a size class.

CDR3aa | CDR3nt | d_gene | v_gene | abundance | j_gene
CSASPGLLTDTQYF | TGCAGCGCCTCCCCGGGACTACTTACAGATACGCAGTATTTT | TRBD2 | TRBV29-1 | - | TRBJ2-3
CASSLAGGPWYEQYF | TGTGCCAGCAGCTTAGCGGGAGGGCCCTGGTACGAGCAGTACTTC | TRBD2 | TRBV5-4 | - | TRBJ2-7
CASSVGSRHPMNTEAFF | TGTGCCAGCAGCGTAGGGTCCCGACACCCTATGAACACTGAAGCTTTCTTT | - | TRBV9 | - | TRBJ1-1
CAAGGREITDTQYF | TGTGCCGCCGGAGGCCGGGAGATCACAGATACGCAGTATTTT | - | TRBV5-4 | - | TRBJ2-3
CASSLYNEQFF | TGCGCCAGCAGCCTCTACAATGAGCAGTTCTTC | - | TRBV5-1 | few | TRBJ2-1
CSVLSRTSGVNIQYF | TGCAGCGTCCTTTCCAGGACGTCGGGGGTAAACATTCAGTACTTC | - | TRBV29-1 | - | TRBJ2-4
CASSLENPSPLHF | TGTGCCAGCAGCTTGGAGAACCCATCACCCCTCCACTTT | - | TRBV11-2 | - | TRBJ1-6
CASSSQGANQPQHF | TGTGCCAGCAGCTCACAGGGGGCCAATCAGCCCCAGCATTTT | TRBD1 | TRBV5-5 | few | TRBJ1-5
CASTSAGEGYYGYTF | TGTGCCAGCACCTCTGCAGGGGAAGGGTACTATGGCTACACCTTC | - | TRBV28 | - | TRBJ1-2
CSAGPVKTQYF | TGCAGTGCTGGTCCGGTTAAGACCCAGTACTTC | - | TRBV20-1 | - | TRBJ2-5
CASSAGTDYGYTF | TGTGCCAGTAGCGCCGGGACAGACTATGGCTACACCTTC | TRBD1 | TRBV19 | - | TRBJ1-2
CARSLGSRLGGMNEQYF | TGTGCCAGAAGCTTGGGATCTAGGCTGGGGGGTATGAACGAGCAGTACTTC | - | TRBV5-3 | - | TRBJ2-7
CSSRLIEGLYTF | TGTTCCAGCAGACTAATTGAGGGACTCTACACCTTC | - | TRBV7-9 | - | TRBJ1-2
CASSLGTGNYGYTF | TGTGCCAGCTCACTCGGGACAGGGAACTATGGCTACACCTTC | TRBD1 | TRBV18 | few | TRBJ1-2
CASSLVASGNDEQFF | TGCGCCAGCAGCTTGGTGGCTAGCGGGAACGATGAGCAGTTCTTC | TRBD2 | TRBV5-1 | - | TRBJ2-1
CASSLRLAGGREQYF | TGTGCCAGCAGTTTGAGACTAGCGGGAGGGCGTGAGCAGTACTTC | TRBD2 | TRBV6-1 | - | TRBJ2-7
CASSESSRGTSHEQFF | TGCGCCAGCAGTGAGTCGAGTAGGGGGACGTCCCATGAGCAGTTCTTC | - | TRBV10-2 | - | TRBJ2-1
CASSETSGDYNEQFF | TGTGCCAGCAGCGAAACTAGCGGGGACTACAATGAGCAGTTCTTC | TRBD2 | TRBV6-1 | - | TRBJ2-1
CATSRVGTGRYNEQFF | TGTGCCACCAGCAGAGTAGGGACAGGGCGTTACAATGAGCAGTTCTTC | TRBD1 | TRBV15 | - | TRBJ2-1